This TCR beta chain derives from a study of blood T cell repertoires in COVID-19. In the study overall: Sources were T cells, B-cell-depleted T cells, or PBMCs; the material itself was cDNA or gDNA.

The CDR3 has 15 amino acids. The V gene's germline CDR1 is SGHNT and CDR2 YYREEE (reference sequence). V gave up 1 base and J gave up 2 bases; unmatched junction bases: 6. Assay used: immunoSEQ multiplex PCR; TCRdb lists only in-frame clones, some missing. This sample has 130,000 to 150,000 clones, with 65% to 90% found just once. The receptor comes from a human donor in a cohort sampled during active COVID-19. The V and J genes are TRBV5-4 and TRBJ2-7; the match to TRBD2 covers 7 bases. Input material: peripheral blood. The CDR3 DNA reads TGTGCCAGCAGCTTGTCCGGGAGGTCCCCCTACGAGCAGTACTTC. Translated, it gives CASSLSGRSPYEQYF.